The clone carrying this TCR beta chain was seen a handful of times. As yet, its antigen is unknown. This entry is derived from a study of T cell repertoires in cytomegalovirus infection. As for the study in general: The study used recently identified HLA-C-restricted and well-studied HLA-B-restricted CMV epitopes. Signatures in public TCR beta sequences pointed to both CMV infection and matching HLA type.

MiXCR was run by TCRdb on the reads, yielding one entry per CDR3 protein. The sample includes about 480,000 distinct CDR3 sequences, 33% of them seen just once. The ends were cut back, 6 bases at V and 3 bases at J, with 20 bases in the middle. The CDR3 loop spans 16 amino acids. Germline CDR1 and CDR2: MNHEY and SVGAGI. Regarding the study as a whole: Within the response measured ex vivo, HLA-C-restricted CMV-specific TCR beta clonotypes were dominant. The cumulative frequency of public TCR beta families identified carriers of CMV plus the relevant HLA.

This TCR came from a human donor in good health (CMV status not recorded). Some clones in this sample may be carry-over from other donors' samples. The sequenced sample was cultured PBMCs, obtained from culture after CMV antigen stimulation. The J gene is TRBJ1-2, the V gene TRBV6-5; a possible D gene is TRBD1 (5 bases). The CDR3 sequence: CASRAVPGMSDYGYTF. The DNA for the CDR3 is TGTGCCAGCAGAGCCGTACCAGGGATGTCGGACTATGGCTACACCTTC.